The 12 T cell receptor beta chains presented below share a single source sample, sequenced in a study of T-cell reconstitution after alpha-beta-depleted transplantation in children. Preparation of the TCRbeta library involved a method that used unique molecular identifiers. A single record per CDR3 protein comes from TCRdb applying MiXCR to the PCR reads. The sample yields about 600,000 distinct CDR3 sequences, over 10% seen once. The sequenced sample was PBMCs, mostly from graft donor cells, obtained 360 days after TCRalphabeta/CD19-depleted stem cell transplant. The receptors originated from a male patient between 10 and 17 years old who had a stem cell transplant for acute myeloid leukemia, so the T cells may come from the graft donor.

This chain links TRBV28 with TRBJ2-5, with a possible D match to TRBD1 (6 bases). Germline CDR1 and CDR2: MDHEN and SYDVKM. The CDR3 is made up of 16 amino acids. The ends were cut back, 6 bases at V and 1 base at J, with 18 bases in the middle. In DNA form, the CDR3 reads TGTGCCAGCAGGCTTGCTGACAGGACTCCCCAAGAGACCCAGTACTTC. This encodes CASRLADRTPQETQYF.

This chain links TRBV12-3 or TRBV12-4 with TRBJ2-7; a possible D gene is TRBD1 (5 bases). The CDR3 is 13 amino acids. Deletions cut 6 bases from V and 1 base from J, with 10 bases between. The CDR3 spells CASRKRGSYEQYF. For the CDR3, the DNA is TGTGCCAGCAGAAAAAGGGGTTCCTACGAGCAGTACTTC.

This clonotype turned up a few times. V is TRBV10-3 and J is TRBJ2-2; 11 nucleotides agree with TRBD2. Germline assignment: CDR1 ENHRY and CDR2 SYGVKD. This CDR3 contains 15 residues. V lost 10 bases and J lost 0; bases outside the gene matches: 4. The CDR3: CATGTSGANTGELFF. The DNA of the CDR3 is TGTGCCACCGGGACTAGCGGAGCGAACACCGGGGAGCTGTTTTTT.

V is TRBV28 and J is TRBJ2-7; D possibly corresponds to TRBD1 (5 bases). The ends were cut back, 5 bases at V and 0 bases at J, with 17 bases in the middle. The germline CDR1 and CDR2 sequences are MDHEN and SYDVKM. The CDR3 has 16 amino acids. Written as DNA, the CDR3 is TGTGCCAGCAGTGTCGACAGTCGAAAAAGCTCCTACGAGCAGTACTTC. Its protein product is CASSVDSRKSSYEQYF.

This clonotype was counted at least ten times. The chain links TRBV28 to TRBJ2-3, with a possible D match to TRBD2 (6 bases). V lost 6 bases to trimming and J lost 0 bases, with 16 bases between them. The CDR3 length is 16 residues. Looked up from germline, CDR1 is MDHEN and CDR2 is SYDVKM. The CDR3 loop is CASSPPSASSTDTQYF. CDR3 coding DNA: TGTGCCAGCAGCCCTCCTAGCGCCTCTAGCACAGATACGCAGTATTTT.

This chain joins TRBV25-1 and TRBJ2-7; D is uncertain. The ends were cut back, 7 bases at V and 0 bases at J, with 7 bases in the middle. Germline loops: CDR1 MGHDK, CDR2 SYGVNS. The CDR3 extends over 12 amino acids. CDR3 nucleotide sequence: TGTGCCAGCATGAAGGGCTCCTACGAGCAGTACTTC. It is translated as CASMKGSYEQYF.

The V call is TRBV25-1, the J call TRBJ2-7, with TRBD2 matching 16 bases. Germline V gene lookup returns CDR1 MGHDK and CDR2 SYGVNS. The CDR3 is made up of 16 amino acids. Unmatched junction bases numbered 5, after V lost 3 bases and J lost 6 bases. Here the CDR3 DNA reads TGTGCCAGCAGTGACCCAGGGACTAGCGGGAGGGTCGAGCAGTACTTC. Its protein product is CASSDPGTSGRVEQYF.

The chain joins TRBV7-2 to TRBJ2-3, with D possibly TRBD1 on 6 matching bases. The CDR3 is 15 residues long. Trimming pared 3 bases from V and 8 bases from J, leaving 18 bases between. The V gene's germline CDR1 is SGHTA and CDR2 FQGNSA. For the CDR3, the DNA is TGTGCCAGCAGCTTGGGGGCATTGTATAGTGGTACGCAGTATTTT. Translating it yields CASSLGALYSGTQYF.

This clonotype showed up just a few times. The chain employs TRBV19 and TRBJ2-4; no firm D call. This CDR3 spans 11 amino acids. V was pared by 5 bases and J by 10 bases, with 9 bases between. The germline gives CDR1 LNHDA, CDR2 SQIVND (reference sequence). The CDR3 DNA reads TGTGCCAGTAGTGCGGTCGAGATTCAGTACTTC. Translating it yields CASSAVEIQYF.

The chain has TRBV25-1 and TRBJ2-1; D is uncertain. Germline V gene sequence: CDR1 MGHDK, CDR2 SYGVNS. V lost 3 bases and J 5 bases, leaving 8 bases between the germline ends. The CDR3 spans 13 residues. The CDR3 DNA follows: TGTGCCAGCAGTGATACTCCCCACAATGAGCAGTTCTTC. Its protein product is CASSDTPHNEQFF.

Only a few counts were recorded for this clonotype. V and J are TRBV6-5 and TRBJ1-2, with no clear D. The V end lost 2 bases, the J end lost 0 bases, and 10 bases lay between the germline ends. Germline V gene sequence: CDR1 MNHEY, CDR2 SVGAGI. This CDR3 is 15 amino acids long. CDR3: CASSYDGRANYGYTF. The CDR3 DNA reads as TGTGCCAGCAGTTACGACGGTAGAGCTAACTATGGCTACACCTTC.

V and J are TRBV7-6 and TRBJ2-2; TRBD2 matches at 10 bases. The CDR3 has 17 amino acids. J was trimmed by 7 bases and V by 3 bases; bases with no gene match: 11. Germline V CDR1 and CDR2: SGHVS, FNYEAQ. The CDR3 DNA reads TGTGCCAGCAGCTTTCCCAGGCTAGCGGGAGTAGACGGGGAGCTGTTTTTT. Translated, it gives CASSFPRLAGVDGELFF.